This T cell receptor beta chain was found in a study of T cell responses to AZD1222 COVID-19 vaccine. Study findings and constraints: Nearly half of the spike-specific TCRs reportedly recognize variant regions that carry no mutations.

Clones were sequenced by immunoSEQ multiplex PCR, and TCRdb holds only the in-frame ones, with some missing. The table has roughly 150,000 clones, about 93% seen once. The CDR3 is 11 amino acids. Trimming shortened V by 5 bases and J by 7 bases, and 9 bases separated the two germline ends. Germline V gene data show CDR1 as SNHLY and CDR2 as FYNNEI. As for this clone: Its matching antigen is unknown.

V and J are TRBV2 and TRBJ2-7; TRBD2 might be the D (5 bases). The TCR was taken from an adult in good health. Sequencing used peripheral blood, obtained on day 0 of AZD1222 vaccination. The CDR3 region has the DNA TGTGCCAGCAGTTTATCGGGAGAGCAGTACTTC. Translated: CASSLSGEQYF.